The clone carrying this T cell receptor (beta chain) was observed many times. Its antigen remains unknown. This CDR3 is built from 19 residues. Germline V lookup: CDR1 MNHEY, CDR2 SVGAGI. Trimming removed 0 bases from V and 4 bases from J; junction bases left unmatched: 17. Preparation of the bulk TCR libraries relied on previously described methods and listed TCR primers. Via MiXCR, TCRdb re-called the PCR reads, giving one row per CDR3 protein. The top ten clones hold approximately 0.78% of a sample with about 86,000 distinct CDR3 sequences, approximately 25% of them seen once. The entry originates in a study of molecular identifiers for immune sequencing clone quantification. General study results and limits: Detection of one spiked Jurkat cell's TCR RNA reportedly worked in 1 million or so naive cells.

The J gene is TRBJ1-1, the V gene TRBV6-5; 7 bases align to TRBD1. The sequenced sample consisted of naive CD8+ T cells from blood, with Jurkat cell RNA spiked in. Described subset: FACS-sorted CD8+CD4-CCR7+CD45RA+ naive T cells. This clonotype was obtained from a human donor in good health. Some libraries in this study had Jurkat cell RNA spiked in. Written as DNA, the CDR3 is TGTGCCAGCAGTTACTCGAACAGGGGCAGGGTAGATAGGGGCACTGAAGCTTTCTTT. It is translated as CASSYSNRGRVDRGTEAFF.